Shown below are 31 T cell receptor beta chains from a single sample sequenced in a study of T cell repertoires in cytomegalovirus infection. TCRdb fed the reads into MiXCR, producing one record per CDR3 protein. The sample consists of 450,000 to 650,000 distinct CDR3 sequences, around 40% of them appearing once. Their antigens remain unidentified. This specimen was cultured PBMCs, taken from culture after CMV antigen stimulation. The source is a human donor in good health (CMV status not recorded). Some clones in this sample may be carry-over from other donors' samples.

This clonotype has only a few counts. The chain has TRBV7-6 and TRBJ2-3; 10 nucleotides agree with TRBD2. Losses at the gene ends were 6 bases for V and 1 base for J; bases not matched to a gene: 4. The CDR3 loop spans 15 amino acids. Germline lookup yields CDR1 SGHVS and CDR2 FNYEAQ. CDR3 protein: CASSSGTSGTDTQYF. The DNA for the CDR3 is TGTGCCAGCAGTTCCGGGACTAGCGGCACAGATACGCAGTATTTT.

The CDR3 sequence is CASSKRGGDYSRLAGAYEQYF. In DNA, the CDR3 is TGTGCCAGCAGTAAGAGGGGGGGGGACTACTCAAGACTAGCGGGTGCCTACGAGCAGTACTTC. This chain connects TRBV6-1 to TRBJ2-7; 10 nucleotides agree with TRBD2. Germline trimming cut 5 bases from V and 2 bases from J; bases unmatched to any gene: 24. Germline V gene data show CDR1 as MNHNS and CDR2 as SASEGT. The CDR3 loop spans 21 amino acids.

This clonotype occurred once. The genes are TRBV4-3 and TRBJ1-6; D is possibly TRBD1 (5 bases). V lost 4 bases, J lost 10 bases, and 11 bases lay in between. From germline, CDR1 is LGHNA and CDR2 YSLEER. This CDR3 has 13 amino acids. DNA of the CDR3: TGCGCCAGCAGCCTCATGGGGGTGTCACCCCTCCACTTT. Protein: CASSLMGVSPLHF.

The chain is built from TRBV12-3 or TRBV12-4 and TRBJ1-4; tentative D call: TRBD1 (5 bases). The CDR3 consists of 19 residues. V was clipped by 0 bases and J by 0 bases, with 17 bases between them. CDR3 bases: TGTGCCAGCAGTTTAGCCCCTCGTGGGGGAGTTACAACTAATGAAAAACTGTTTTTT. Translating gives CASSLAPRGGVTTNEKLFF.

The chain carries TRBV5-4 and TRBJ1-2; unclear D gene. Germline V gene data show CDR1 as SGHNT and CDR2 as YYREEE (reference sequence). CDR3 length: 11 residues. Deletions cut 4 bases from V and 8 bases from J, with 9 bases between. CDR3 sequence (DNA): TGTGCCAGCAGCCTAGCGACGGGCTACACCTTC. Protein: CASSLATGYTF. The complete variable domain, with remaining parts taken from reference TRBV5-4 and TRBJ1-2, reads ETGVTQSPTHLIKTRGQQVTLRCSSQSGHNTVSWYQQALGQGPQFIFQYYREEENGRGNFPPRFSGLQFPNYSSELNVNALELDDSALYLCASSLATGYTFGSGTRLTVV.

Only one count was recorded for this clonotype. The CDR3 nucleotides read TGTGCCAGCAGGGTCCTAGCGAGCGGGGAGCTGTTTTTT. This gives the protein CASRVLASGELFF. This chain joins TRBV6-1 and TRBJ2-2, with D maybe TRBD2 (6 bases). V was shortened by 6 bases and J by 7 bases, with 12 bases between the two germline ends. CDR3 length: 13 amino acids. The germline V gene encodes CDR1 MNHNS and CDR2 SASEGT.

Written as DNA, the CDR3 is TGTGCCAGCAGTTTAGGACAGGGAGGGAGTGAAAAACTGTTTTTT. Amino acids: CASSLGQGGSEKLFF. This chain uses TRBV28 with TRBJ1-4; 8 bases map to TRBD1. The CDR3 contains 15 residues. CDR1 MDHEN and CDR2 SYDVKM come from the germline V gene. Trimming removed 2 bases from V and 7 bases from J; junction bases left unmatched: 6.

This clonotype has only a few counts. The rearrangement uses TRBV7-2 and TRBJ2-7; tentatively, D is TRBD1 (6 bases). CDR3 length: 14 amino acids. Trimming shortened V by 2 bases and J by 6 bases, and 14 bases separated the two germline ends. Germline V gene data show CDR1 as SGHTA and CDR2 as FQGNSA. The CDR3 sequence is CASSLFGPQGEQYF. In nucleotides, the CDR3 is TGTGCCAGCAGCTTATTCGGGCCACAGGGCGAGCAGTACTTC. Filled out from reference TRBV7-2 and TRBJ2-7, the complete variable domain reads GAGVSQSPSNKVTEKGKDVELRCDPISGHTALYWYRQSLGQGLEFLIYFQGNSAPDKSGLPSDRFSAERTGGSVSTLTIQRTQQEDSAVYLCASSLFGPQGEQYFGPGTRLTVT.

V is TRBV7-9 and J is TRBJ2-5; D not resolved. Germline assignment: CDR1 SEHNR and CDR2 FQNEAQ (reference sequence). This CDR3 contains 15 residues. Trimming shortened V by 5 bases and J by 3 bases, and 16 bases separated the two germline ends. The CDR3 nucleotides read TGTGCCAGCAGCCCGACTGGACGCCAAAAAGAGACCCAGTACTTC. This gives the protein CASSPTGRQKETQYF.

The chain combines TRBV6-6 with TRBJ2-2; D ambiguous. The V end was cut by 0 bases, the J end by 7 bases, with 9 bases between. This CDR3 is built from 14 residues. Per the germline V gene, CDR1 is MNHNY and CDR2 is SVGAGI (reference sequence). CDR3 amino acids: CASSYSPLDGELFF. CDR3 coding DNA: TGTGCCAGCAGTTACTCGCCTTTGGACGGGGAGCTGTTTTTT.

This rearrangement joins TRBV11-2 to TRBJ1-1; no clear D. The ends were cut back, 3 bases at V and 0 bases at J, with 17 bases in the middle. The CDR3 runs to 17 residues. Germline loops: CDR1 SGHAT, CDR2 FQNNGV. CDR3 coding DNA: TGTGCCAGCAGCTTTTGGGGAGAAAGGTTTATGAACACTGAAGCTTTCTTT. It specifies CASSFWGERFMNTEAFF.

This clonotype showed up just once. The chain recombines TRBV7-2 with TRBJ2-3; 12 bases are shared with TRBD2. The CDR3 runs 16 residues. The V gene's germline CDR1 is SGHTA and CDR2 FQGNSA. V shed 5 bases, J shed 5 bases, and the junction held 8 bases outside the gene matches. The chain's CDR3 is CASSTSGLAGRDTQYF. As DNA, the CDR3 is TGTGCCAGCAGCACCTCCGGACTAGCGGGAAGAGATACGCAGTATTTT.

The CDR3 sequence is CASSQRDPTDTQYF. CDR3 in DNA: TGTGCCAGCAGCCAACGGGACCCCACAGATACGCAGTATTTT. The genes are TRBV4-2 and TRBJ2-3; D assignment may be TRBD1 or TRBD2 (5 bases each). The CDR3 is 14 amino acids. Germline loops: CDR1 LGHNA, CDR2 YNFKEQ. Trimming took off 2 bases at V and 2 bases at J, with 8 bases between the two ends.

There are a few counts of this clonotype. V and J are TRBV7-9 and TRBJ2-1; possibly TRBD2 for D (6 bases). The CDR3 runs 14 residues. Trimming left V 1 base short and J 6 bases short, with 10 bases between. Germline V gene data show CDR1 as SEHNR and CDR2 as FQNEAQ (reference sequence). The CDR3 reads CASSLGFGSNEQFF. The CDR3 DNA reads as TGTGCCAGCAGCTTAGGTTTCGGGAGCAATGAGCAGTTCTTC.

The chain uses TRBV7-8 and TRBJ2-7; D gene ambiguous. The germline CDR1 and CDR2 sequences are SGHVS and FQNEAQ. V lost 1 base and J 0 bases, leaving 16 bases between the germline ends. The CDR3 is made up of 17 amino acids. Here the CDR3 DNA reads TGTGCCAGCAGCTTAGGTTTAGAAATCCCTTTCTCCTACGAGCAGTACTTC. Protein sequence: CASSLGLEIPFSYEQYF.

This clonotype was observed many times. The chain is built from TRBV7-6 and TRBJ2-7; D unresolved. CDR1 SGHVS and CDR2 FNYEAQ come from the germline V gene. Trimming took 4 bases from V and 1 from J, leaving 11 bases between them. The CDR3 is 14 amino acids. CDR3 bases: TGTGCCAGCAGCTCCGGTGGGCTTTCCTACGAGCAGTACTTC. Protein sequence: CASSSGGLSYEQYF.

The chain links TRBV2 to TRBJ2-3; tentative D call: TRBD2 (5 bases). This CDR3 is built from 14 residues. Germline V gene lookup returns CDR1 SNHLY and CDR2 FYNNEI. The germline V and J ends were trimmed by 4 bases and 0 bases, with 8 bases remaining between them. The CDR3 nucleotides are TGTGCCAGCAGTGGGACTGTGAGCACAGATACGCAGTATTTT. Translated, it gives CASSGTVSTDTQYF. The whole variable domain, filled in from reference TRBV2 and TRBJ2-3, reads EPEVTQTPSHQVTQMGQEVILRCVPISNHLYFYWYRQILGQKVEFLVSFYNNEISEKSEIFDDQFSVERPDGSNFTLKIRSTKLEDSAMYFCASSGTVSTDTQYFGPGTRLTVL.

J is TRBJ1-6 and V is TRBV5-1, with a weak D call TRBD1 (6 bases). The CDR3 has 16 amino acids. V was trimmed by 3 bases and J by 0 bases, leaving 10 bases between them. Germline V CDR1 and CDR2: SGHRS, YFSETQ. The CDR3 loop is CASSSQGSSYNSPLHF. CDR3 bases: TGCGCCAGCAGCTCGCAGGGGAGCTCCTATAATTCACCCCTCCACTTT.

This clonotype was found once. This chain joins TRBV20-1 and TRBJ2-2; the match to TRBD1 covers 9 bases. CDR1 and CDR2 from the germline V gene are DFQATT and SNEGSKA (reference sequence). Trimming took 3 bases from V and 3 from J; bases not matched to a gene: 5. The CDR3 runs to 15 residues. The CDR3 sequence: CSARVQGADTGELFF. The CDR3 nucleotides are TGCAGTGCTAGGGTACAGGGGGCAGACACCGGGGAGCTGTTTTTT.

The chain combines TRBV7-6 with TRBJ1-1, with D uncertain. Germline CDR1 reads SGHVS; CDR2 reads FNYEAQ. This CDR3 has 14 amino acids. Trimming cost V 5 bases and J 7 bases, with 17 bases left between them. CDR3 in DNA: TGTGCCAGCAGCCTTGGAAGGGCTTTCAGTGAAGCTTTCTTT. This encodes CASSLGRAFSEAFF.

This clonotype occurred a few times. The chain combines TRBV7-2 with TRBJ2-3, with a possible D match to TRBD1 (5 bases). The germline V gene encodes CDR1 SGHTA and CDR2 FQGNSA. CDR3 length: 15 residues. Trimming stripped 0 bases from V and 4 bases from J, with 11 bases between. The CDR3 DNA follows: TGTGCCAGCAGCTTAGCTGGCAGGGCGGCAGATACGCAGTATTTT. The encoded protein is CASSLAGRAADTQYF. The variable domain in full, with the rest retrieved from reference TRBV7-2 and TRBJ2-3, is GAGVSQSPSNKVTEKGKDVELRCDPISGHTALYWYRQSLGQGLEFLIYFQGNSAPDKSGLPSDRFSAERTGGSVSTLTIQRTQQEDSAVYLCASSLAGRAADTQYFGPGTRLTVL.

The gene calls are TRBV5-4 and TRBJ2-1; D could derive from TRBD1 or TRBD2 (5 bases each). Per the germline V gene, CDR1 is SGHNT and CDR2 is YYREEE (reference sequence). V lost 7 bases and J 7 bases, leaving 24 bases between the germline ends. The CDR3 consists of 16 residues. In DNA, the CDR3 is TGTGCCAGCTATCCGGGGCTTCCCTTCGGAGGTAATGAGCAGTTCTTC. This encodes CASYPGLPFGGNEQFF.

This clonotype has a handful of counts. V gene TRBV7-6 combines with J gene TRBJ1-6, with a weak D call TRBD1 (5 bases). V was shortened by 1 base and J by 7 bases, with 14 bases between the two germline ends. The V gene's germline CDR1 is SGHVS and CDR2 FNYEAQ. The CDR3 loop spans 16 amino acids. CDR3 in amino acids: CASSLVLSGRNSPLHF. The CDR3 DNA sequence: TGTGCCAGCAGCTTAGTACTCTCGGGGCGGAATTCACCCCTCCACTTT.

This chain links TRBV18 with TRBJ2-2, with D possibly matching TRBD1 (5 bases). The V end was cut by 3 bases, the J end by 2 bases, with 13 bases between. CDR3 length: 16 amino acids. Germline-derived CDR1 and CDR2 are KGHSH and LQKENI. CDR3 DNA: TGTGCCAGCTCACCGCAGGAAGGGGCAAACACCGGGGAGCTGTTTTTT. Translated: CASSPQEGANTGELFF.

This clonotype came up a few times. The chain links TRBV7-8 to TRBJ1-3, with D hard to call. CDR1 is SGHVS and CDR2 is FQNEAQ in the germline V gene. This CDR3 has 15 amino acids. The V end was cut by 0 bases, the J end by 4 bases, with 10 bases between. The CDR3 DNA reads TGTGCCAGCAGCTTAGCGCGCGTGGGGGGAAACACCATATATTTT. Protein product: CASSLARVGGNTIYF.

This clonotype has only a few counts. The rearrangement joins TRBV7-3 to TRBJ2-7; 7 bases map to TRBD1. The CDR3 runs to 14 residues. CDR1 is SGHTA and CDR2 is FQGTGA in the germline V gene. Trimming took 5 bases from V and 9 from J; bases not matched to a gene: 13. The chain's CDR3 is CASSRQGVVSGQYF. The CDR3 DNA reads TGTGCCAGCAGCCGACAGGGCGTTGTGAGTGGGCAGTACTTC.

The gene calls are TRBV3-1 and TRBJ2-5; TRBD2 matches 9 bases. The CDR3 is 18 amino acids. Germline CDR1 and CDR2: LGHDT and YNNKEL (reference sequence). Trimming at V came to 2 bases and at J to 3 bases, leaving 13 bases not matched to a gene. CDR3 amino acids: CASSQRRRLGLAEETQYF. In nucleotides, the CDR3 is TGTGCCAGCAGCCAACGCCGCCGGCTGGGACTAGCAGAAGAGACCCAGTACTTC.

This clonotype was found many times. This chain uses TRBV7-2 with TRBJ2-2; D unclear. Germline CDR1 SGHTA, CDR2 FQGNSA. The length of the CDR3 is 13 residues. Trimming left V 1 base short and J 5 bases short, with 5 bases between. CDR3 nucleotide sequence: TGTGCCAGCAGCTTAGTTGAGACCGGGGAGCTGTTTTTT. This gives the protein CASSLVETGELFF.

The sample holds a few counts of this clonotype. This rearrangement joins TRBV4-3 to TRBJ2-3, with D unclear. Trimming pared 0 bases from V and 1 base from J, leaving 5 bases between. Germline V gene lookup returns CDR1 LGHNA and CDR2 YSLEER. CDR3 length: 14 amino acids. CDR3: CASSQDIGTDTQYF. The CDR3 nucleotides read TGCGCCAGCAGCCAAGATATCGGCACAGATACGCAGTATTTT.

The table lists this clonotype with many counts. The chain employs TRBV7-2 and TRBJ2-3; 8 bases map to TRBD1. Germline lookup yields CDR1 SGHTA and CDR2 FQGNSA. There are 16 residues in the CDR3. V lost 1 base and J lost 6; bases outside the gene matches: 9. The CDR3 here is CASSLEQGAHSDTQYF. As DNA, the CDR3 is TGTGCCAGCAGCTTAGAGCAGGGGGCCCACAGTGATACGCAGTATTTT.

The CDR3 DNA reads TGTGCCAGCTCACCAGCCCGTACTGGTGAGCAGTTCTTC. Protein sequence: CASSPARTGEQFF. V usage is TRBV18 and J usage is TRBJ2-1, with no clear D. This CDR3 has 13 amino acids. Per the germline V gene, CDR1 is KGHSH and CDR2 is LQKENI. Trimming removed 2 bases from V and 9 bases from J, with 11 bases in between.